Below, 30 T cell receptor beta chains from the same sample are listed, as sequenced in a study of blood T cells in healthy people across ages. The second PCR ran about 6 to 12 cycles with a sample-barcoded 5' primer and J-beta primers. TCRdb independently ran MiXCR on the 5' RACE reads; one entry per CDR3 protein. The sample contains about 290,000 distinct CDR3 sequences, roughly 26% of which appear only once. The sample consisted of blood. These receptors were obtained from an older woman in good health.

This clonotype was detected only a few times. The chain couples TRBV20-1 to TRBJ2-5; 7 bases align to TRBD1. TRBJ2-1 matches the DNA end more closely, so the J call is doubtful. CDR1 is DFQATT, CDR2 SNEGSKA, per germline (reference sequence). This CDR3 contains 15 residues. CDR3 sequence (DNA): TGCAGTGCCCCCCCGGACAGGTCCCGGTACAATGAGCAGTTCTTC. Translated, it gives CSAPPDRSRYNEQFF.

This clonotype occurred a few times. This chain links TRBV20-1 with TRBJ2-5; D remains ambiguous. The length of the CDR3 is 14 residues. V lost 0 bases and J lost 4, with 12 bases in between. Germline V gives CDR1 DFQATT, CDR2 SNEGSKA (reference sequence). The CDR3 DNA sequence: TGCAGTGCTAGAGATCTGGAAGCTCGAGAGACCCAGTACTTC. Amino acid sequence: CSARDLEARETQYF.

The chain carries TRBV7-2 and TRBJ2-3; D may be TRBD1 or TRBD2 (5 bases each). With 4 bases removed from V and 5 bases from J, the gap between germline ends came to 16 bases. This CDR3 has 15 residues. Germline V gene sequence: CDR1 SGHTA, CDR2 FQGNSA. CDR3 amino acids: CASSSPVGERDTQYF. The CDR3 nucleotides read TGTGCCAGCAGCTCCCCGGTGGGGGAGAGAGATACGCAGTATTTT.

This chain joins TRBV20-1 and TRBJ1-6, with D possibly being TRBD1 (6 bases). Per the germline V gene, CDR1 is DFQATT and CDR2 is SNEGSKA (reference sequence). V was clipped by 0 bases and J by 7 bases, with 16 bases between them. CDR3 length: 16 amino acids. The DNA of the CDR3 is TGCAGTGCTAGAGATAGGAAGGAGGGGGGGAATTCACCCCTCCACTTT. It encodes CSARDRKEGGNSPLHF.

The chain is built from TRBV9 and TRBJ2-7, with a tentative D call TRBD1 (6 bases). V was shortened by 3 bases and J by 9 bases, with 16 bases between the two germline ends. CDR3 size: 13 residues. The germline CDR1 and CDR2 sequences are SGDLS and YYNGEE. CDR3: CASSATQDSLQYF. The CDR3 region has the DNA TGTGCCAGCAGCGCTACGCAGGACAGTCTGCAGTACTTC.

This clonotype showed up just a few times. V usage is TRBV6-2 or TRBV6-3 and J usage is TRBJ2-1; 8 positions match TRBD2. Trimming at V came to 10 bases and at J to 2 bases, leaving 16 bases not matched to a gene. This CDR3 comprises 17 residues. CDR1 and CDR2 (germline): MNHEY, SVGEGT. In nucleotides, the CDR3 is TGTGCCACCACCCCAAAGCTCGGTAGCGGGACCTACAATGAGCAGTTCTTC. Its translation: CATTPKLGSGTYNEQFF.

CDR3 DNA sequence: TGTGCCAGCAGTTTAGCGCAGGGAACCTACGAGCAGTACTTC. Amino acids: CASSLAQGTYEQYF. The genes are TRBV12-3 or TRBV12-4 and TRBJ2-7; TRBD1 might be the D (5 bases). The germline V and J ends were trimmed by 0 bases and 2 bases, with 8 bases remaining between them. The CDR3 loop spans 14 amino acids.

The chain joins TRBV5-6 to TRBJ2-7; 7 bases match TRBD2. CDR3 size: 14 residues. V shed 6 bases, J shed 2 bases, and the junction held 8 bases outside the gene matches. CDR1 is SGHDT and CDR2 is YYEEEE in the germline V gene. CDR3 sequence: CASTWGGSTYEQYF. In DNA, the CDR3 is TGTGCCAGCACTTGGGGGGGATCCACCTACGAGCAGTACTTC.

CDR3 in amino acids: CASSYASGTGYEQYF. For the CDR3, the DNA is TGTGCCAGCAGTTACGCTAGCGGGACTGGCTACGAGCAGTACTTC. This sequence joins TRBV6-6 and TRBJ2-7, with 9 positions matching TRBD2. Germline-derived CDR1 and CDR2 are MNHNY and SVGAGI (reference sequence). With 2 bases clipped from V and 3 bases from J, the junction kept 5 bases outside the gene matches. This CDR3 spans 15 amino acids.

This chain links TRBV21-1 with TRBJ1-4; the table's D call, TRBD1, was not checked against the DNA. TRBV21-1 is classified as a pseudogene. This CDR3 contains 15 residues. CDR3 protein: CASRPRGHLNEKLFF. The CDR3 region has the DNA TGTGCCAGCAGGCCCAGGGGGCACCTCAATGAAAAACTGTTTTTT.

The chain carries TRBV7-3 and TRBJ2-2; TRBD2 matches at 12 bases. The CDR3 runs to 15 residues. After removal of 5 bases from V and 13 bases from J, the junction contained 11 bases not matched to a gene. Germline values: CDR1 SGHTA, CDR2 FQGTGA. CDR3 in amino acids: CASSPQRLAGEGLFF. The DNA of the CDR3 is TGTGCCAGCAGCCCCCAGAGACTAGCGGGAGAAGGGCTGTTTTTT.

This clonotype was seen only a few times. The chain combines TRBV11-2 with TRBJ2-7, with D perhaps being TRBD1 or TRBD2 (5 bases each). Germline V gene sequence: CDR1 SGHAT, CDR2 FQNNGV. There are 15 residues in the CDR3. Trimming removed 5 bases from V and 4 bases from J, with 18 bases in between. The CDR3 reads CASSEPRDLDYEQYF. The CDR3 region has the DNA TGTGCCAGCAGCGAGCCCCGGGACCTAGATTACGAGCAGTACTTC.

The chain is built from TRBV20-1 and TRBJ2-5; D gene uncertain. This CDR3 spans 13 amino acids. Per germline, CDR1 DFQATT and CDR2 SNEGSKA (reference sequence). Trimming removed 5 bases from V and 3 bases from J, with 13 bases in between. The CDR3 DNA reads as TGCAGTGCTCTTCTTATAGAGGAAGAGACCCAGTACTTC. Protein product: CSALLIEEETQYF.

This clonotype was observed a handful of times. The chain employs TRBV28 and TRBJ1-2; TRBD1 might be the D (5 bases). Germline V gene data show CDR1 as MDHEN and CDR2 as SYDVKM. The CDR3 is 15 amino acids. V was shortened by 6 bases and J by 9 bases, with 23 bases between the two germline ends. As DNA, the CDR3 is TGTGCCAGCAGCCGAATCATGCAGGGACTAAAGAGCTACACCTTC. Translating gives CASSRIMQGLKSYTF.

This chain connects TRBV20-1 to TRBJ2-1; D is undetermined. V was cut by 5 bases and J by 10 bases, with 18 bases left in between. From germline, CDR1 is DFQATT and CDR2 SNEGSKA (reference sequence). CDR3 size: 13 residues. The DNA of the CDR3 is TGCAGTGCTTACGATAGTAGCAGCACAGAGCAGTTCTTC. Translated, it gives CSAYDSSSTEQFF.

This clonotype was seen a handful of times. The chain is built from TRBV20-1 and TRBJ2-5; 12 nucleotides align to TRBD2. The DNA end is a closer match to TRBJ2-1, so the J assignment may be wrong. This CDR3 contains 14 residues. Looked up from germline, CDR1 is DFQATT and CDR2 is SNEGSKA (reference sequence). As DNA, the CDR3 is TGCAGTGCAGAACTAGCGGGAGGAGGGGATGAGCAGTTCTTC. Its protein product is CSAELAGGGDEQFF.

This chain joins TRBV27 and TRBJ1-2; D might be TRBD1 (5 bases). The germline gives CDR1 MNHEY, CDR2 SMNVEV (reference sequence). Deletions cut 5 bases from V and 5 bases from J, with 12 bases between. CDR3 length: 13 amino acids. For the CDR3, the DNA is TGTGCCAGCAGTCAAGACAGACTATATGGCTACACCTTC. This encodes CASSQDRLYGYTF.

J is TRBJ1-1 and V is TRBV6-5, with D possibly TRBD1 on 6 matching bases. The V and J ends lost 6 bases and 3 bases respectively, with 11 bases between them. Germline V gene data show CDR1 as MNHEY and CDR2 as SVGAGI. There are 13 residues in the CDR3. In DNA form, the CDR3 reads TGTGCCAGCAGGCCGGGACATTACACTGAAGCTTTCTTT. Protein product: CASRPGHYTEAFF.

The chain combines TRBV12-3 or TRBV12-4 with TRBJ2-7, with 7 bases lining up with TRBD2. This CDR3 spans 15 amino acids. Losses at the gene ends were 6 bases for V and 2 bases for J; bases not matched to a gene: 10. The CDR3 nucleotides are TGTGCCAGCAGCCCGACCCTAGCGGTTGCCTACGAGCAGTACTTC. Its protein product is CASSPTLAVAYEQYF.

This chain connects TRBV29-1 to TRBJ2-3; D tentatively reads TRBD1 or TRBD2 (7 bases each). Trimming removed 1 base at V and 5 bases at J, with 16 bases between. In germline, CDR1 is SQVTM, CDR2 ANQGSEA. The CDR3 totals 15 residues. CDR3 in amino acids: CSVEGWEGQLDTQYF. CDR3 sequence (DNA): TGCAGCGTTGAAGGGTGGGAGGGACAGTTAGATACGCAGTATTTT.

The CDR3: CASSEQGRRTEAFF. The CDR3 DNA sequence: TGCGCCAGCAGTGAGCAGGGGCGGCGGACTGAAGCTTTCTTT. This chain connects TRBV10-2 to TRBJ1-1, with D perhaps matching TRBD1 (6 bases). V lost 2 bases and J 5 bases, leaving 12 bases between the germline ends. This CDR3 is built from 14 residues. The V gene's germline CDR1 is WSHSY and CDR2 SAAADI.

The rearrangement links TRBV5-1 to TRBJ2-2; maybe TRBD2 (6 bases). Deletions cut 3 bases from V and 5 bases from J, with 11 bases between. Germline assignment: CDR1 SGHRS and CDR2 YFSETQ. This CDR3 comprises 14 residues. The CDR3 region has the DNA TGCGCCAGCAGCTCGGGAGTGGTGACCGGGGAGCTGTTTTTT. Encoded protein: CASSSGVVTGELFF.

This clonotype was observed a handful of times. This chain connects TRBV7-2 to TRBJ1-2; unclear D gene. CDR3 length: 14 residues. The germline V gene has CDR1 SGHTA and CDR2 FQGNSA. Trimming took off 7 bases at V and 8 bases at J, with 20 bases between the two ends. This chain's CDR3 is CASTLSVGDSGYTF. DNA of the CDR3: TGTGCCAGCACCCTAAGTGTAGGAGACTCAGGCTACACCTTC.

The CDR3 bases are TGCAGTGCGGGGATTGAGTCCGAGCAGTACTTC. Protein sequence: CSAGIESEQYF. The chain joins TRBV20-1 to TRBJ2-7; no clear D. V was pared by 6 bases and J by 6 bases, with 12 bases between. CDR3 length: 11 residues. Germline CDR1 DFQATT, CDR2 SNEGSKA (reference sequence).

This clonotype was detected only a few times. The chain joins TRBV15 to TRBJ1-6; TRBD1 is a possible D gene (5 bases). CDR3 length equals 15 residues. CDR1 and CDR2 (germline): LNHNV, YYDKDF (reference sequence). Trimming removed 0 bases at V and 9 bases at J, with 12 bases between. CDR3 amino acids: CATSRESQGSSPLHF. The CDR3 DNA reads as TGTGCCACCAGCAGAGAGTCGCAGGGAAGTTCACCCCTCCACTTT.

The V gene is TRBV5-1, the J gene TRBJ2-1, with 9 bases matching TRBD2. Trimming cost V 0 bases and J 7 bases; bases outside gene matches: 8. The germline CDR1 and CDR2 sequences are SGHRS and YFSETQ. The length of the CDR3 is 16 residues. In DNA, the CDR3 is TGCGCCAGCAGCTTGGCCCCTAGCGGGACACTGAATGAGCAGTTCTTC. It specifies CASSLAPSGTLNEQFF.

This clonotype has a count of ten or more. The rearrangement links TRBV28 to TRBJ2-5, with 9 bases that match TRBD1. The CDR3 is 18 amino acids. After removal of 4 bases from V and 5 bases from J, the junction contained 17 bases not matched to a gene. In germline, CDR1 is MDHEN, CDR2 SYDVKM. The CDR3 loop is CASSSLVVGQGRRETQYF. The CDR3 region has the DNA TGTGCCAGCAGTTCCCTAGTAGTTGGACAGGGGAGGAGGGAGACCCAGTACTTC. The variable domain in full, completed from reference TRBV28 and TRBJ2-5, reads DVKVTQSSRYLVKRTGEKVFLECVQDMDHENMFWYRQDPGLGLRLIYFSYDVKMKEKGDIPEGYSVSREKKERFSLILESASTNQTSMYLCASSSLVVGQGRRETQYFGPGTRLLVL.

In its sample, this clonotype was seen a few times. The chain recombines TRBV18 with TRBJ2-7; 10 nucleotides match TRBD2. The CDR3 contains 13 residues. V shed 2 bases, J shed 7 bases, and the junction held 2 bases outside the gene matches. Germline V CDR1 and CDR2: KGHSH, LQKENI. The CDR3 DNA reads as TGTGCCAGCTCACCAAAAGCGGGAGGGGAGCAGTACTTC. Translated, it gives CASSPKAGGEQYF. Full variable domain (rest looked up from reference TRBV18 and TRBJ2-7): NAGVMQNPRHLVRRRGQEARLRCSPMKGHSHVYWYRQLPEEGLKFMVYLQKENIIDESGMPKERFSAEFPKEGPSILRIQQVVRGDSAAYFCASSPKAGGEQYFGPGTRLTVT.

The rearrangement joins TRBV28 to TRBJ1-1; 12 bases line up with TRBD1. Germline V lookup: CDR1 MDHEN, CDR2 SYDVKM. The CDR3 covers 16 residues. V dropped 2 bases and J dropped 1; count of bases not matched to a gene: 2. The DNA for the CDR3 is TGTGCCAGCAGTTTAGGGACAGGGGGCGGGAACACTGAAGCTTTCTTT. Its translation is CASSLGTGGGNTEAFF.

The chain links TRBV5-1 to TRBJ2-3; D is perhaps TRBD2 (5 bases). The CDR3 extends over 17 amino acids. In germline, CDR1 is SGHRS, CDR2 YFSETQ. Trimming took 4 bases from V and 3 from J, leaving 21 bases between them. CDR3 DNA sequence: TGCGCCAGCAGCCTAAACCAAGGACTCCATGGGACAGATACGCAGTATTTT. It is translated as CASSLNQGLHGTDTQYF.